These 10 T cell receptor beta chains share one sample of origin, sequenced in a study of CD8 T cells in Susac syndrome. The RNA input was about 0.45 to 1 ug, and it was reverse transcribed with random hexamers. TCRdb reprocessed the immunoSEQ multiplex PCR reads via MiXCR and lists one record per CDR3 protein. The sample yields approximately 190,000 distinct CDR3 sequences, approximately 95% seen once. The sequencing sample was made of CD8+ T cells from PBMCs. Receptors were obtained from a human donor with Susac syndrome.

The chain links TRBV9 to TRBJ1-1; a possible D gene is TRBD1 (5 bases). Trimming took off 5 bases at V and 2 bases at J, with 16 bases between the two ends. The germline gives CDR1 SGDLS, CDR2 YYNGEE. This CDR3 has 15 amino acids. CDR3 region: CASRGGLTANTEAFF. In nucleotides, the CDR3 is TGTGCCAGCAGGGGAGGATTGACAGCCAACACTGAAGCTTTCTTT.

The V gene is TRBV18, the J gene TRBJ2-6; D is unresolved. Germline loops: CDR1 KGHSH, CDR2 LQKENI. The V end lost 3 bases, the J end lost 0 bases, and 6 bases lay between the germline ends. This CDR3 has 15 residues. This CDR3 is CASSPWDSGANVLTF. As DNA, the CDR3 is TGTGCCAGCTCACCCTGGGACTCTGGGGCCAACGTCCTGACTTTC. The full variable domain, its missing parts supplied by reference TRBV18 and TRBJ2-6, is NAGVMQNPRHLVRRRGQEARLRCSPMKGHSHVYWYRQLPEEGLKFMVYLQKENIIDESGMPKERFSAEFPKEGPSILRIQQVVRGDSAAYFCASSPWDSGANVLTFGAGSRLTVL.

This chain links TRBV11-2 with TRBJ2-5; weak D call: TRBD1 (5 bases). The V gene's germline CDR1 is SGHAT and CDR2 FQNNGV. The CDR3 spans 17 residues. V was pared by 2 bases and J by 1 base, with 17 bases between. The CDR3 region is CASSLLRQGAFQETQYF. In DNA form, the CDR3 reads TGTGCCAGCAGCTTACTACGGCAGGGCGCTTTCCAAGAGACCCAGTACTTC. Drawing the rest from reference TRBV11-2 and TRBJ2-5, the complete variable domain is EAGVAQSPRYKIIEKRQSVAFWCNPISGHATLYWYQQILGQGPKLLIQFQNNGVVDDSQLPKDRFSAERLKGVDSTLKIQPAKLEDSAVYLCASSLLRQGAFQETQYFGPGTRLLVL.

The chain carries TRBV28 and TRBJ2-1, with D unclear. The V gene lost 8 bases and the J gene lost 2 bases, with 13 bases spanning the gap. CDR1 MDHEN and CDR2 SYDVKM come from the germline V gene. The CDR3 length is 14 residues. CDR3 bases: TGTGCCAGCTCGAGAACCGCAACCTACAATGAGCAGTTCTTC. Encoded protein: CASSRTATYNEQFF.

The chain recombines TRBV20-1 with TRBJ2-2; a possible D gene is TRBD1 (5 bases). Germline V CDR1 and CDR2: DFQATT, SNEGSKA (reference sequence). The CDR3 contains 14 residues. Trimming took off 2 bases at V and 4 bases at J, with 11 bases between the two ends. CDR3: CSARSGHSTGELFF. CDR3 coding DNA: TGCAGTGCTAGATCAGGGCATAGCACCGGGGAGCTGTTTTTT.

J is TRBJ2-1 and V is TRBV29-1; 8 bases are shared with TRBD2. Germline V CDR1 and CDR2: SQVTM, ANQGSEA. The V and J ends lost 0 bases and 2 bases, in that order; junction bases with no gene match: 6. This CDR3 region has 16 residues. CDR3 protein: CSVEDQGSGTYNEQFF. The CDR3 nucleotides are TGCAGCGTTGAAGATCAGGGTAGCGGGACCTACAATGAGCAGTTCTTC.

The chain couples TRBV29-1 to TRBJ2-1; weak D call: TRBD1 (6 bases). This CDR3 has 11 residues. Germline values: CDR1 SQVTM, CDR2 ANQGSEA. V was trimmed by 6 bases and J by 9 bases, leaving 12 bases between them. The CDR3 region has the DNA TGCAGCGTGCGGCAGGGGATTGAGCAGTTCTTC. Translated, it gives CSVRQGIEQFF.

The genes are TRBV5-1 and TRBJ2-5; D tentatively fits TRBD1 or TRBD2 (6 bases each). Germline V gene data show CDR1 as SGHRS and CDR2 as YFSETQ. V dropped 0 bases and J dropped 4 bases, with 16 bases sitting between them. This CDR3 contains 16 residues. The CDR3 loop is CASSLASTEGGETQYF. The CDR3 DNA sequence: TGCGCCAGCAGCTTGGCCTCAACGGAGGGGGGAGAGACCCAGTACTTC.

V is TRBV5-6 and J is TRBJ2-5; D gene ambiguous. Germline values: CDR1 SGHDT, CDR2 YYEEEE. V lost 2 bases and J 7 bases, leaving 18 bases between the germline ends. The CDR3 has 15 residues. CDR3 in amino acids: CASSFNFAGGVTQYF. In DNA, the CDR3 is TGTGCCAGCAGCTTCAATTTTGCAGGTGGGGTGACCCAGTACTTC.

The chain recombines TRBV5-1 with TRBJ2-5, with D perhaps assigned TRBD1 or TRBD2 (5 bases each). Germline CDR1 and CDR2: SGHRS and YFSETQ. The CDR3 contains 14 residues. The ends were cut back, 2 bases at V and 0 bases at J, with 8 bases in the middle. In DNA form, the CDR3 reads TGCGCCAGCAGCTTCGGGGCCCACCAAGAGACCCAGTACTTC. This encodes CASSFGAHQETQYF.